A selection of T cell receptor beta chains follows, all from one sample in a study of cytomegalovirus exposure and HLA in healthy donors. Sequencing was performed with immunoSEQ multiplex PCR; in TCRdb, only in-frame clones are kept and a portion is missing. The sample carries roughly 180,000 clones, roughly 84% recorded once. What was sequenced was PBMCs. Every receptor here comes from a male donor in good health and CMV-seronegative. Each CDR3 is given with its conserved first and last residue. Fields, in order: J gene, V gene, clone size, D gene, CDR3 DNA, CDR3 protein. D genes are given only for firm matches. The listing skips clone size in some rows; elsewhere it reads once, few, many or a size class.

TRBJ2-1 TRBV6-4 once TRBD1 TGTGCCAGCAGTGACGCCCACGCAGGGGGTAATGAGCAGTTCTTC CASSDAHAGGNEQFF
TRBJ2-1 TRBV7-2 . . TGTGCCAGCAGCCGCGGCGTCAATGAGCAGTTCTTC CASSRGVNEQFF
TRBJ2-3 TRBV15 . . TGTGCCACCAGGGACAGACAAATCACAGATACGCAGTATTTT CATRDRQITDTQYF
TRBJ1-6 TRBV7-9 . TRBD1 TGTGCCAGCAGCCAGCGGACAGGGAAGGGTTCACCCCTCCACTTT CASSQRTGKGSPLHF
TRBJ1-1 TRBV7-8 once TRBD1 TGTGCCAGCAGCTCACAGACAGGGGGGATGGAAGCTTTCTTT CASSSQTGGMEAFF
TRBJ2-7 TRBV29-1 . . TGCAGCGTTGGAAAGGGGATTTCGACCTACGAGCAGTACTTC CSVGKGISTYEQYF
TRBJ1-1 TRBV20-1 . TRBD1 TGCAGGGCGGGACAGGGGACTGAAGCTTTCTTT CRAGQGTEAFF
TRBJ2-1 TRBV20-1 . . TGCAGTGCTGAAGGGGTTGGCGAGCAGTTCTTC CSAEGVGEQFF
TRBJ2-3 TRBV5-1 . . TGCGCCAGCAGCTTCACTAAGAGCACAGATACGCAGTATTTT CASSFTKSTDTQYF
TRBJ2-1 TRBV19 . . TGTGCCAGTAGTAGTGACCGGCCACGCCAGGGGCCCGGCTCCTACAATGAGCAGTTCTTC CASSSDRPRQGPGSYNEQFF
TRBJ2-3 TRBV5-6 . TRBD2 TGTGCCAGCAGTCCCTATGGGGGAGGGCCGATAGATACGCAGTATTTT CASSPYGGGPIDTQYF
TRBJ2-1 TRBV5-4 . TRBD2 TGTGCCAGCGCATTACCACTAGCGGGAGCTAACAATGAGCAGTTCTTC CASALPLAGANNEQFF
TRBJ1-5 TRBV5-6 . . TGTGCCAGCAGCCCGTCCGGGACTCAGAATCAGCCCCAGCATTTT CASSPSGTQNQPQHF
TRBJ2-7 TRBV7-2 . TRBD1 TGTGCCAGCAGCCCACCGGGACAGGGGGCTGGTGAGCAGTACTTC CASSPPGQGAGEQYF
TRBJ2-7 TRBV5-4 . TRBD2 TGTGCCAGCAGTCGGAGGGGAGGGCCCTACGAGCAGTACTTC CASSRRGGPYEQYF
TRBJ1-6 TRBV5-1 . TRBD1 TGCGCCAGCAGCTTGACAGGGGGCAATTCACCCCTCCACTTT CASSLTGGNSPLHF
TRBJ2-1 TRBV4-2 . . TGTGCCAGCAGCCAGGGCGGGACCTACTCCTACAATGAGCAGTTCTTC CASSQGGTYSYNEQFF
TRBJ1-3 TRBV7-9 once . TGTGCCAGCAGGGAGGGGTTTGCAAACACCATATATTTT CASREGFANTIYF
TRBJ2-7 TRBV6-5 . . TGTGCCAGCCTTGGCGGGCCTTACGAGCAGTACTTC CASLGGPYEQYF
TRBJ2-3 TRBV6-4 . . TGTGCCAGCAGTGACCTACCCGAAGATACGCAGTATTTT CASSDLPEDTQYF
TRBJ1-2 TRBV10-3 once . TGTGCCATCAGTGACAGGGAAGGCTACACCTTC CAISDREGYTF
TRBJ2-3 TRBV7-9 . TRBD2 TGTGCCAGCAGCCCATTGCCGGGACTAGTTTTCCCAGATACGCAGTATTTT CASSPLPGLVFPDTQYF
TRBJ2-6 TRBV6-1 . . TGTGCCAGCAGTGACAGGGCTGGGGCCAACGTCCTGACTTTC CASSDRAGANVLTF
TRBJ1-1 TRBV4-3 . . TGCGCCAGCAGCCAAGAAGCGGTAATGAACACTGAAGCTTTCTTT CASSQEAVMNTEAFF
TRBJ1-4 TRBV5-4 . . TGTGCCAGCAGCTCCAGACAGGAACCTAATGAAAAACTGTTTTTT CASSSRQEPNEKLFF
TRBJ1-3 TRBV7-9 . . TGTGCCAGCAGCTTCAGACAGACTCCTCTGGGAAACACCATATATTTT CASSFRQTPLGNTIYF
TRBJ2-3 TRBV4-3 . . TGCGCCAGCAGCCCTAGCTGGAGACTCACAGATACGCAGTATTTT CASSPSWRLTDTQYF
TRBJ2-7 TRBV7-9 . TRBD2 TGTTCCAGCAGCTTCGTTAGCGGGAGCCTCGAGCAGTACTTC CSSSFVSGSLEQYF
TRBJ2-7 TRBV28 few TRBD1 TGTGCCAGCAGCCCGCCGGGACAGGGGAACGAGCAGTACTTC CASSPPGQGNEQYF
TRBJ2-7 TRBV19 . . TGTGCCAGTAGTATAGTATCAGAGGGCACCTACGAGCAGTACTTC CASSIVSEGTYEQYF
TRBJ1-5 TRBV30 few . TGTGCCTGGAGTGTCATGAGCGGGGGCTATCAGCCCCAGCATTTT CAWSVMSGGYQPQHF
TRBJ2-6 TRBV15 . . TGTGCCACCAGCAGAGATAGGGGGTCTGGGGCCAACGTCCTGACTTTC CATSRDRGSGANVLTF